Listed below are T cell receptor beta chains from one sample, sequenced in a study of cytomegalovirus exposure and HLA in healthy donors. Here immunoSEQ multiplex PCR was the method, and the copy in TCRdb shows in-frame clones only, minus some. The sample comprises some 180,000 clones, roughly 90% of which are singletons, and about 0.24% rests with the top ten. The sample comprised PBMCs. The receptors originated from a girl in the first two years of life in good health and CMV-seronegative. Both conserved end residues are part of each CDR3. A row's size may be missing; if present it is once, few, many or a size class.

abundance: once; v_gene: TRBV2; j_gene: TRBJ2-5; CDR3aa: CASSEADGQGGGTQYF
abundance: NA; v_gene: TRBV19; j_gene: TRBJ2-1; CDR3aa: CASSIHGTSGYNEQFF
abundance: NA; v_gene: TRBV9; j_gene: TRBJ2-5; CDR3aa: CASSPYQETQYF
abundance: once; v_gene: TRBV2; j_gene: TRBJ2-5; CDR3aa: CASSVAGGQETQYF
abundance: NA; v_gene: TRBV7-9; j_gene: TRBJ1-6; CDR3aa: CSSSAYRGSSPLHF
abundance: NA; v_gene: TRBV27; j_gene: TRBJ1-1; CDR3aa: CASSSRIRDTGATEAFF
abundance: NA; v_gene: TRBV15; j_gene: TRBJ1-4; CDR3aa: CATSRDPVGQGVEKLFF
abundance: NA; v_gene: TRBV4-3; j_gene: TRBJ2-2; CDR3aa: CASSQDSGLAANTGELFF
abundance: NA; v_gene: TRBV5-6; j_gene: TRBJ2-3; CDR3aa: CASSVRDTQYF
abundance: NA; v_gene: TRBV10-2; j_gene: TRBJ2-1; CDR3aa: CASSESIIAGGHNEQFF
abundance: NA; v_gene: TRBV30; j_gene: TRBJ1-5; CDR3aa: CAWSVRGGQPQHF
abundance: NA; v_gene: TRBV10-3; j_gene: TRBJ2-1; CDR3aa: CAISESLGGNEQFF
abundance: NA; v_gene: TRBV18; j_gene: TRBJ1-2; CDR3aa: CASSPFMDGNRGNYGYTF
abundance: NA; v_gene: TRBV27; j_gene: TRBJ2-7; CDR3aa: CASSLGTGVTYEQYF
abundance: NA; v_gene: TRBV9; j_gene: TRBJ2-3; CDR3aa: CASSVGSGMVGDTQYF
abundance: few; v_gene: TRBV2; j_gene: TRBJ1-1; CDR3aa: CASSTPGLNKAFF
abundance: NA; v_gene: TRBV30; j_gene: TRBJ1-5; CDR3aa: CAWSAGYSNQPQHF
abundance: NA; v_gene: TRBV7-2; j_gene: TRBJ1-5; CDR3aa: CASSSRGARNQPQHF
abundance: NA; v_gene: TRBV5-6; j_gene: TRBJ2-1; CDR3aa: CASSYGTHNVQFF
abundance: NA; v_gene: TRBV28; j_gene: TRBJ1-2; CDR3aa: CASSSMGGGHYGYTF
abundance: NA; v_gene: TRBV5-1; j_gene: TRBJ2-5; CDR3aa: CASSRQGRGLQETQYF
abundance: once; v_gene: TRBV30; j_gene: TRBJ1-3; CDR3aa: CAWSVTGAGNTIYF
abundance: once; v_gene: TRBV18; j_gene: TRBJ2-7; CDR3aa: CASSPLRGEQYF
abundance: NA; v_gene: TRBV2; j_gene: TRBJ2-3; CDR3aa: CASSQQGASTDTQYF
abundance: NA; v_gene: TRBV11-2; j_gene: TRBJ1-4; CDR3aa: CASTQPGTGGQLFF
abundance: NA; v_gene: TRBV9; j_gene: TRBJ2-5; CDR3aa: CASSDSGGSWETQYF
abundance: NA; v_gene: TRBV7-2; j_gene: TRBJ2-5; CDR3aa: CASSRVGAAQETQYF
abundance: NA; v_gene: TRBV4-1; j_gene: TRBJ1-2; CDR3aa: CASSPKSGGFTNYGYTF
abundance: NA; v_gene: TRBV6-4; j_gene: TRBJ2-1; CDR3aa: CASMRLAGGPGEQFF
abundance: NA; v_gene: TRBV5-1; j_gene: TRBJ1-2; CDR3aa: CASSLVEGNYGYTF
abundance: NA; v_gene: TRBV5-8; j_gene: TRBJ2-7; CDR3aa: CASSFLTAYEQYF
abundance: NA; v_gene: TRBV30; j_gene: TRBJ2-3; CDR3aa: CAWSDTNRNTDTQYF
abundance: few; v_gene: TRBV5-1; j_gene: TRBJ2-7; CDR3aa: CASSRNRGDLAEQYF
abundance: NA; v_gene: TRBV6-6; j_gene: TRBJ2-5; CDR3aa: CASSYSPRGKTQYF
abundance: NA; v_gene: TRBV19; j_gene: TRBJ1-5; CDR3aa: CASSKTDRNNQPQHF